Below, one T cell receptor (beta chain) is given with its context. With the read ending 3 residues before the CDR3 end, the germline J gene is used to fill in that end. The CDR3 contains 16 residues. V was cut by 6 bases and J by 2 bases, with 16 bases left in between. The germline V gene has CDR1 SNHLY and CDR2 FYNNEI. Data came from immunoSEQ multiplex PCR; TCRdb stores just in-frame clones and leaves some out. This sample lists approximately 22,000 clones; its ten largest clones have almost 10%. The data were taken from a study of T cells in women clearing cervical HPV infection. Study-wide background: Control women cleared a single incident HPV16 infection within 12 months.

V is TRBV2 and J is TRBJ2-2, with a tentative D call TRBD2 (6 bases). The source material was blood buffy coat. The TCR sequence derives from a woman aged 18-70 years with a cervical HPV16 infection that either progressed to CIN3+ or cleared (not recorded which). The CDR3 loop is CASSKLRGPNTGELFF. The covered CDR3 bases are TGTGCCAGCAGCAAATTGCGGGGACCTAACACCGGGGAG.